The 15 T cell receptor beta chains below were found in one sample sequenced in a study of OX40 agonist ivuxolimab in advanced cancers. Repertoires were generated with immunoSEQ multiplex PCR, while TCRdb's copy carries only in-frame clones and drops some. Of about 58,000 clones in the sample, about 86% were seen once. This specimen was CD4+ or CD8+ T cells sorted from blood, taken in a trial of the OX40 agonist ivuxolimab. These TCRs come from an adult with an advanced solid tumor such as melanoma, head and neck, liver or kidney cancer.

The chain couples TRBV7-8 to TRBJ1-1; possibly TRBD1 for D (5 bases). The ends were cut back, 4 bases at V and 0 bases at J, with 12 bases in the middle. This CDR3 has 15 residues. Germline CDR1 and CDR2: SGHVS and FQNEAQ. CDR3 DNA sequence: TGTGCCAGCAGCTGGAACCCAGGGTTGAACACTGAAGCTTTCTTT. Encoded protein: CASSWNPGLNTEAFF.

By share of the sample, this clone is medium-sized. The CDR3 nucleotides read TGTGCCAGCAGCCACAGACAGGGAGCTGAAGCTTTCTTT. Translation gives CASSHRQGAEAFF. The chain carries TRBV14 and TRBJ1-1; TRBD1 matches 7 bases. Trimming cost V 3 bases and J 6 bases; bases outside gene matches: 4. The CDR3 has 13 amino acids. Germline assignment: CDR1 SGHDN and CDR2 FVKESK.

CDR3: CASSQGQGTYEQYF. Written as DNA, the CDR3 is TGTGCCAGCAGCCAGGGACAGGGAACTTACGAGCAGTACTTC. The chain links TRBV5-4 to TRBJ2-7, with 9 bases matching TRBD1. V dropped 4 bases and J dropped 4; count of bases not matched to a gene: 6. The CDR3 consists of 14 residues. Germline V gene data show CDR1 as SGHNT and CDR2 as YYREEE (reference sequence). Full variable domain (outside the CDR3, taken from reference TRBV5-4 and TRBJ2-7): ETGVTQSPTHLIKTRGQQVTLRCSSQSGHNTVSWYQQALGQGPQFIFQYYREEENGRGNFPPRFSGLQFPNYSSELNVNALELDDSALYLCASSQGQGTYEQYFGPGTRLTVT.

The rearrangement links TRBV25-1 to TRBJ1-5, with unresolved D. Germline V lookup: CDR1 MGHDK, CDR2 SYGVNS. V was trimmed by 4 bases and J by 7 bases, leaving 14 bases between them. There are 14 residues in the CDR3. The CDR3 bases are TGTGCCAGCAGTGCGCAGAGTTCGGGACAGCCCCAGCATTTT. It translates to CASSAQSSGQPQHF. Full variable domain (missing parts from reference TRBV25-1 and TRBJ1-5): EADIYQTPRYLVIGTGKKITLECSQTMGHDKMYWYQQDPGMELHLIHYSYGVNSTEKGDLSSESTVSRIRTEHFPLTLESARPSHTSQYLCASSAQSSGQPQHFGDGTRLSIL.

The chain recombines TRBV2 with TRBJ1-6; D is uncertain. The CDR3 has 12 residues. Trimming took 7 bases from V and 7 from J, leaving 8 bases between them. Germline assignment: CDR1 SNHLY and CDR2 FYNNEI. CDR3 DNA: TGTGCCAGCACCCCAGACAATTCACCCCTCCACTTT. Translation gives CASTPDNSPLHF.

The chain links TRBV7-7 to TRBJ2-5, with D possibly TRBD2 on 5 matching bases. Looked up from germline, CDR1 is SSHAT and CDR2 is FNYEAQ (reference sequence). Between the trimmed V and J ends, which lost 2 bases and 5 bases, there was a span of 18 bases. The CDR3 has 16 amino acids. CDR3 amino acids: CASSLNSGSPGETQYF. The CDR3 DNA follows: TGTGCCAGCAGCTTAAATTCGGGGTCTCCTGGGGAGACCCAGTACTTC.

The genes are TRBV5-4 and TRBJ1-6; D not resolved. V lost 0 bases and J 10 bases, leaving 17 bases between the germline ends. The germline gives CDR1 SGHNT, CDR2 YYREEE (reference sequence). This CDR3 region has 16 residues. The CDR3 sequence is CASSLAGGPLGSPLHF. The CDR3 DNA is TGTGCCAGCAGCTTGGCCGGTGGACCTTTAGGATCACCCCTCCACTTT.

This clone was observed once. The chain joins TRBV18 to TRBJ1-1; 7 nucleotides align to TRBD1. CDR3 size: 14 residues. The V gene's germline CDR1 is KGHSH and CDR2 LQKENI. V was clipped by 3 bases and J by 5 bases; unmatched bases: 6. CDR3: CASSPQGQETEAFF. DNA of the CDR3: TGTGCCAGCTCACCCCAAGGACAGGAGACTGAAGCTTTCTTT.

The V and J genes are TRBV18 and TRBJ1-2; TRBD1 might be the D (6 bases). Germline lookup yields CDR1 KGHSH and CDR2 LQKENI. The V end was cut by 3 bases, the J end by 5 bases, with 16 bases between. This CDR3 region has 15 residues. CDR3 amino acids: CASSPRGVWGYGYTF. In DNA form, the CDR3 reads TGTGCCAGCTCACCGAGGGGGGTATGGGGATATGGCTACACCTTC.

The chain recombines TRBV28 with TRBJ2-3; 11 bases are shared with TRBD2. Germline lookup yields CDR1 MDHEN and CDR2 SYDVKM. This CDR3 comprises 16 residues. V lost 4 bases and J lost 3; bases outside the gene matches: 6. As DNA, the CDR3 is TGTGCCAGCAGTTCGTTAGCGGGGGGGCGGACAGATACGCAGTATTTT. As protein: CASSSLAGGRTDTQYF.

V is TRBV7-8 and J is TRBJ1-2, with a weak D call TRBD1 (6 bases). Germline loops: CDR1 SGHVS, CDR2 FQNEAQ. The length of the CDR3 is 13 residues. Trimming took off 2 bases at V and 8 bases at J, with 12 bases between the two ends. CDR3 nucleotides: TGTGCCAGCAGCTTAAGGCAGGGGTTGGGCTACACCTTC. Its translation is CASSLRQGLGYTF.

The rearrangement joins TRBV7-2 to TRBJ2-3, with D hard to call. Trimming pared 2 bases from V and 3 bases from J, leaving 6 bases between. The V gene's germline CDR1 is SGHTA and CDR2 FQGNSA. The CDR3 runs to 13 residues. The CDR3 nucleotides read TGTGCCAGCAGCTTAATTCTAACAGATACGCAGTATTTT. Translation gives CASSLILTDTQYF.

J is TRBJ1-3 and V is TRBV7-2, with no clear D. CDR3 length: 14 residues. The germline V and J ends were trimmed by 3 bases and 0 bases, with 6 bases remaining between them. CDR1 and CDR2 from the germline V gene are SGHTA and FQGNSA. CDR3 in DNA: TGTGCCAGCAGCTTGGGCCCCTCTGGAAACACCATATATTTT. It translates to CASSLGPSGNTIYF.

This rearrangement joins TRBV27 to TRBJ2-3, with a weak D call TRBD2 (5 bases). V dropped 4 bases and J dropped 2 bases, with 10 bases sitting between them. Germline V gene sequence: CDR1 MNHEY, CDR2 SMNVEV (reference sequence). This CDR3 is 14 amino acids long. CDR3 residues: CASSSRETTDTQYF. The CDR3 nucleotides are TGTGCCAGCAGTTCCCGGGAAACCACAGATACGCAGTATTTT.

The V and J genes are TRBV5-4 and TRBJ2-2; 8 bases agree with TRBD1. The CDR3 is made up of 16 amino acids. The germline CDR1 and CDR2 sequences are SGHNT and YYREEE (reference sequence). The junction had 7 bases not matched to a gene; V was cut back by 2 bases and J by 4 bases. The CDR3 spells CASSLPGQGGTGELFF. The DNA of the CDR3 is TGTGCCAGCAGCTTACCTGGACAGGGTGGCACCGGGGAGCTGTTTTTT.